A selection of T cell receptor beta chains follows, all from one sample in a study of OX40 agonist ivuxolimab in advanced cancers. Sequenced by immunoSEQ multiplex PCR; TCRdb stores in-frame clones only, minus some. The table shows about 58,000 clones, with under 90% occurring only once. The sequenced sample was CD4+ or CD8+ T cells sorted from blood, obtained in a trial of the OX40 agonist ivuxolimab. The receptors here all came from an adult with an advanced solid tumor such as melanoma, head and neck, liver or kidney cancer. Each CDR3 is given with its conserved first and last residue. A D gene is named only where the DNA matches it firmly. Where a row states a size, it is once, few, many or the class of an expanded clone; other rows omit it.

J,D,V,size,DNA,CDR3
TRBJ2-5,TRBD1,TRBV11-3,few,TGTGCCAGCAGCCCAACCGGGACAGGAAAAGAGACCCAGTACTTC,CASSPTGTGKETQYF
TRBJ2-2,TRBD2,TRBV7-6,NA,TGTGCCAGCAGCCCTAGGCCTAGCGGGAGCACCGGGGAGCTGTTTTTT,CASSPRPSGSTGELFF
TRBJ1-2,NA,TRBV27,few,TGTGCCAGCGCAGAAGGCTACGGCAGGCTTTATGGCTACACCTTC,CASAEGYGRLYGYTF
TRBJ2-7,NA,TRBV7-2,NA,TGTGCCAGCAGCTTATCCCCCTCCTACGAGCAGTACTTC,CASSLSPSYEQYF
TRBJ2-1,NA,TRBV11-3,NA,TGTGCCAGCAGCTTATCCGCAGGCTCCTACAATGAGCAGTTCTTC,CASSLSAGSYNEQFF
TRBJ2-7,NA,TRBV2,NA,TGTGCCAGCAGTCCGACGGGATACGAGCAGTACTTC,CASSPTGYEQYF
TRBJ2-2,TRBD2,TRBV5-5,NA,TGTGCCAGCAGCCTATTAAGCGGGAGCGTCACCGGGGAGCTGTTTTTT,CASSLLSGSVTGELFF
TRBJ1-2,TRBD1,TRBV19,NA,TGTGCCACGCGGGACAGGGGGCGATTAAACTATGGCTACACCTTC,CATRDRGRLNYGYTF
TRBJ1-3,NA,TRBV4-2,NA,TGTGCCAGCAGCCTGGACCCATTTGGAAACACCATATATTTT,CASSLDPFGNTIYF
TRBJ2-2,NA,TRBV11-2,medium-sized,TGTGCCAGCAGCTGGACATTAGGTACCGGGGAGCTGTTTTTT,CASSWTLGTGELFF
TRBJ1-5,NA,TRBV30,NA,TGTGCCTGGAGTTCCTCTCCACCCAGCAATCAGCCCCAGCATTTT,CAWSSSPPSNQPQHF
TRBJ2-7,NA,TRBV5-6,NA,TGTGCCAGCAGCGTGACAGCGAGCTCCTACGAGCAGTACTTC,CASSVTASSYEQYF
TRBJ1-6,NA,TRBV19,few,TGTGCCAGTAGTATTGGGTGGATCACGTCACCCCTCCACTTT,CASSIGWITSPLHF
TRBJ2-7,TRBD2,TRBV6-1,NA,TGTGCCAGCAGTGAAGCGGGAGGGTGGTACGAGCAGTACTTC,CASSEAGGWYEQYF
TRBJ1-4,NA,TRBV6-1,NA,TGTGCCAGCAGTGAAGCGTTAGAAAAACTGTTTTTT,CASSEALEKLFF
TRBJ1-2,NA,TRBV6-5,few,TGTGCCAGCAGGACCCGTCCAGGGGAGATGTACTACACCTTC,CASRTRPGEMYYTF
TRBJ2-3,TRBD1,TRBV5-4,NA,TGTGCCAGCAGCTTGGTGGGACAGGGTTTTACAGATACGCAGTATTTT,CASSLVGQGFTDTQYF
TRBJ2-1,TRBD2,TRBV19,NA,TGTGCCAGTAGTATAGATTCGACTAGCGGGGGGCTTGGTGAGCAGTTCTTC,CASSIDSTSGGLGEQFF
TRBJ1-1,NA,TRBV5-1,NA,TGCGCCAGCAGCTTGTATGGGGGCGTTACTGAAGCTTTCTTT,CASSLYGGVTEAFF
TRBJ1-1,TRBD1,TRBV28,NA,TGTGCCAGCAGTCCGGGGGACAGATTGAACACTGAAGCTTTCTTT,CASSPGDRLNTEAFF
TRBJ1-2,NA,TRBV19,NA,TGTGCCAGTAGTCGGGGCGCTAACTATGGCTACACCTTC,CASSRGANYGYTF
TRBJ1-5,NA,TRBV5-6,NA,TGTGCCAGCAGCTCAACCGTTGGTAATCAGCCCCAGCATTTT,CASSSTVGNQPQHF
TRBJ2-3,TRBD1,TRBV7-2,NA,TGTGCCAGCAGCCTTCAGGGGGCGCGATTAAAAGATACGCAGTATTTT,CASSLQGARLKDTQYF
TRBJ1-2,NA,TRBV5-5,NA,TGTGCCAGCAGCACCATGGCCTCTGGAGGCTACACCTTC,CASSTMASGGYTF
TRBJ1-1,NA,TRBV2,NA,TGTGCCAGCAGGGAAACAGGGTGGAACACTGAAGCTTTCTTT,CASRETGWNTEAFF
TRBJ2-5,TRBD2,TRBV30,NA,TGTGCCTGGAGTGTACACTCGGGGGGTCAAGGGACCCAGTACTTC,CAWSVHSGGQGTQYF
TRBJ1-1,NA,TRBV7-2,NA,TGTGCCAGCAGCTTATTCGGTCGGAACACTGAAGCTTTCTTT,CASSLFGRNTEAFF
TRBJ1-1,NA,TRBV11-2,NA,TGTGCCAGCAGCTTAAGCCAGAACACTGAAGCTTTCTTT,CASSLSQNTEAFF
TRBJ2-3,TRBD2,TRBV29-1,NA,TGCAGCGTTGGAAGTCCTAGCGGGAGACCCACAGATACGCAGTATTTT,CSVGSPSGRPTDTQYF
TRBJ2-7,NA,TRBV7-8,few,TGTGCCAGCAGCTTAGTGGGACGGACCTACGAGCAGTACTTC,CASSLVGRTYEQYF
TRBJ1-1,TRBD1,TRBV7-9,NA,TGTGCCAGCAGCCCTAGAGGGGGCAATATGAACACTGAAGCTTTCTTT,CASSPRGGNMNTEAFF
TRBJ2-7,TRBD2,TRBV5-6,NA,TGTGCCAGCAGCTCTAGCGGAAGCTCCTACGAGCAGTACTTC,CASSSSGSSYEQYF
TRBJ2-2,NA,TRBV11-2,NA,TGTGCCAGCAGCTTATCTGGGAAAGGCACCGGGGAGCTGTTTTTT,CASSLSGKGTGELFF
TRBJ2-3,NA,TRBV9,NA,TGTGCCAGCAGCGTATACAGGACCACAGATACGCAGTATTTT,CASSVYRTTDTQYF
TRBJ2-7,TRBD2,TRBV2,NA,TGTGCCAGCCGGTGGACTAGCGGGAACTACGAGCAGTACTTC,CASRWTSGNYEQYF
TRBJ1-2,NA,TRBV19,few,TGTGCCAGTAGATCAGAACTCCTAAACTATGGCTACACCTTC,CASRSELLNYGYTF
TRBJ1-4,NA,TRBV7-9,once,TGTGCCAGCAGCTTAGGGGGTGCCAATGAAAAACTGTTTTTT,CASSLGGANEKLFF
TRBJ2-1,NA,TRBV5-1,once,TGCGCCAGCAGCTTAGGGCAGGGCCCCTACAATGAGCAGTTCTTC,CASSLGQGPYNEQFF
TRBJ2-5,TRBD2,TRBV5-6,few,TGTGCCAGCAGCTTGGCTAGCGGGGGGACAGAGACCCAGTACTTC,CASSLASGGTETQYF
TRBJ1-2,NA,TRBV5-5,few,TGTGCCAGCAGCGTTAGGCCTTTCTTGAACTATGGCTACACCTTC,CASSVRPFLNYGYTF
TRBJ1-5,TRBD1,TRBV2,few,TGTGCCAGCAGCGGACAGGCTGGGATTAAGCCCCAGCATTTT,CASSGQAGIKPQHF
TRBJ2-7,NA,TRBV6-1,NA,TGTGCCAGCAGTGAAGAGTCAGTATATCGGTACGAGCAGTACTTC,CASSEESVYRYEQYF
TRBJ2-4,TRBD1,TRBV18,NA,TGTGCCAGCTCACCAGGGGACAGGGTAGCCAAAAACATTCAGTACTTC,CASSPGDRVAKNIQYF
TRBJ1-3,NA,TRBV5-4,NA,TGTGCCAGCAGCACAGGGACACGTAATACTGGCTCGGGAAACACCATATATTTT,CASSTGTRNTGSGNTIYF
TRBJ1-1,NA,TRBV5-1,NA,TGCGCCAGCAGTCAGGGGCAAGGGTACACTGAAGCTTTCTTT,CASSQGQGYTEAFF
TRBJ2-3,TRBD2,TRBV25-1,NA,TGTGCCAGCAGTGACCCAGCGGGGGGGCCGGGAGATACGCAGTATTTT,CASSDPAGGPGDTQYF
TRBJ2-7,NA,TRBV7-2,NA,TGTGCCAGCAGCTTCTCGCGGGACGAAGAGCAGTACTTC,CASSFSRDEEQYF
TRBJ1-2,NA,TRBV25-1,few,TGTGCCAGCAGTGAATATGGATATGGCTACACCTTC,CASSEYGYGYTF
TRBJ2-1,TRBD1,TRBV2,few,TGTGCCAGCACGCGACAGGGACGAAGCACCAATGAGCAGTTCTTC,CASTRQGRSTNEQFF
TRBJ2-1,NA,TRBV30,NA,TGTGCCGCTTCCTTCCTGGGGCCACTGGGGCCTGAGCAGTTCTTC,CAASFLGPLGPEQFF
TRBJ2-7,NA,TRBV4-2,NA,TGTGCCAGCAGCTCACGGACCTCCTACGAGCAGTACTTC,CASSSRTSYEQYF
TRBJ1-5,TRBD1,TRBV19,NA,TGTGCCAGTAGTATAAGGACAGGGAGATTAGTAGATCAGCCCCAGCATTTT,CASSIRTGRLVDQPQHF
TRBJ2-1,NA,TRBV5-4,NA,TGTGCCAGCAGCCCCGACAATGAGCAGTTCTTC,CASSPDNEQFF